These 19 T cell receptor beta chains were sequenced from one sample in a study of blood T cell repertoires in COVID-19. Clones were read by immunoSEQ multiplex PCR, and TCRdb kept only the in-frame ones, dropping some. This sample has 100,000 to 150,000 clones, with about 86% found just once. Sample: peripheral blood. The receptors were gathered from a man aged 80 or over with active or convalescent COVID-19.

This chain connects TRBV28 to TRBJ1-2, with D maybe TRBD1 (5 bases). Germline lookup yields CDR1 MDHEN and CDR2 SYDVKM. The germline V and J ends were trimmed by 5 bases and 7 bases, with 17 bases remaining between them. This CDR3 region has 14 residues. CDR3 loop: CASSPNPRVGGYTF. The CDR3, as DNA: TGTGCCAGCAGTCCGAACCCCAGGGTTGGTGGCTACACCTTC.

The CDR3 reads CASSKMERGLVKLFF. In DNA, the CDR3 is TGTGCCAGCAGCAAAATGGAGAGGGGGCTTGTTAAACTGTTTTTT. The gene calls are TRBV21-1 and TRBJ1-4; TRBD1, as called in the table, went unchecked against the DNA. TRBV21-1 has pseudogene status. This CDR3 spans 15 amino acids.

This sequence joins TRBV28 and TRBJ1-3; D remains unclear. Trimming removed 4 bases from V and 0 bases from J, with 13 bases in between. This CDR3 has 16 amino acids. CDR1 is MDHEN and CDR2 is SYDVKM in the germline V gene. CDR3 in amino acids: CASSSPSLSSGNTIYF. CDR3 nucleotides: TGTGCCAGCAGTTCCCCCTCACTCTCCTCTGGAAACACCATATATTTT.

V gene TRBV3-1 (or the pseudogene TRBV3-2) combines with J gene TRBJ2-3; D not resolved. V was pared by 1 base and J by 6 bases, with 5 bases between. CDR3 size: 12 residues. CDR1 and CDR2 from the germline V gene are LGHDT and YNNKEL (reference sequence). The CDR3 sequence: CASSQGPDTQYF. DNA of the CDR3: TGTGCCAGCAGCCAAGGGCCCGATACGCAGTATTTT.

This clone came up a few times. The rearrangement links TRBV11-2 to TRBJ2-1; no definite D call. The CDR3 has 14 amino acids. Trimming shortened V by 4 bases and J by 3 bases, and 10 bases separated the two germline ends. Germline CDR1 reads SGHAT; CDR2 reads FQNNGV. The CDR3 reads CASSSHLDYNEQFF. DNA for the CDR3: TGTGCCAGCAGCTCCCACCTAGACTACAATGAGCAGTTCTTC.

The genes are TRBV5-1 and TRBJ2-3, with 10 bases lining up with TRBD1. V lost 7 bases to trimming and J lost 0 bases; unmatched junction nucleotides: 8. This CDR3 is built from 16 residues. Germline V gene data show CDR1 as SGHRS and CDR2 as YFSETQ. The CDR3 here is CASCGGQGPSTDTQYF. In nucleotides, the CDR3 is TGCGCCAGCTGCGGGGGACAGGGGCCGAGCACAGATACGCAGTATTTT.

The chain couples TRBV7-9 to TRBJ2-7, with D possibly matching TRBD1 (5 bases). The CDR3 length is 13 residues. Germline values: CDR1 SEHNR, CDR2 FQNEAQ (reference sequence). V lost 2 bases and J 2 bases, leaving 7 bases between the germline ends. Here the CDR3 reads CASSLRGAYEQYF. The DNA of the CDR3 is TGTGCCAGCAGCTTAAGGGGTGCCTACGAGCAGTACTTC.

The chain is built from TRBV19 and TRBJ1-3, with D uncertain. This CDR3 spans 13 amino acids. Germline V gives CDR1 LNHDA, CDR2 SQIVND (reference sequence). Trimming stripped 5 bases from V and 0 bases from J, with 5 bases between. For the CDR3, the DNA is TGTGCCAGTAGTGACAACTCTGGAAACACCATATATTTT. It codes for CASSDNSGNTIYF.

The chain combines TRBV29-1 with TRBJ1-2, with 7 bases that match TRBD1. V lost 5 bases, J lost 2 bases, and 5 bases stayed unmatched. This CDR3 region has 13 residues. Germline CDR1 is SQVTM and CDR2 is ANQGSEA. In nucleotides, the CDR3 is TGCAGCGTTTCCACAGGGGCAAACTATGGCTACACCTTC. As protein: CSVSTGANYGYTF.

The sample holds one count of this clone. The CDR3 DNA follows: TGTGCCAGCAGCTTTTTAGGTGGGCTGAACACTGAAGCTTTCTTT. Amino acid sequence: CASSFLGGLNTEAFF. The chain uses TRBV7-3 and TRBJ1-1; D gene unclear. The V end lost 3 bases, the J end lost 0 bases, and 11 bases lay between the germline ends. The CDR3 contains 15 residues. Germline assignment: CDR1 SGHTA and CDR2 FQGTGA.

V is TRBV27 and J is TRBJ1-6; TRBD1 agrees at 9 bases. The junction had 4 bases not matched to a gene; V was cut back by 2 bases and J by 8 bases. Germline CDR1 is MNHEY and CDR2 is SMNVEV (reference sequence). This CDR3 is 15 amino acids long. The CDR3 loop is CASSLPGTGYSPLHF. CDR3 DNA: TGTGCCAGCAGTTTACCCGGGACAGGGTATTCACCCCTCCACTTT.

The V call is TRBV18, the J call TRBJ1-1, with 8 bases lining up with TRBD1. V shed 3 bases and J 0 bases; nucleotides not matched to a gene: 9. The germline gives CDR1 KGHSH, CDR2 LQKENI. The CDR3 is 17 amino acids. The CDR3 coding sequence is TGTGCCAGCTCACCGCAGGGACAGGTGCCCTTGAACACTGAAGCTTTCTTT. It codes for CASSPQGQVPLNTEAFF.

The chain has TRBV11-2 and TRBJ1-1; TRBD1 agrees at 9 bases. Trimming removed 11 bases from V and 1 base from J; junction bases left unmatched: 5. The CDR3 sequence is 13 residues long. Germline V gives CDR1 SGHAT, CDR2 FQNNGV. As DNA, the CDR3 is TGTGCCGATGGGACAGGGTGGAACACTGAAGCTTTCTTT. It codes for CADGTGWNTEAFF.

This chain connects TRBV7-9 to TRBJ1-4, with TRBD1 matching 8 bases. The V and J ends lost 3 bases and 7 bases, in that order; junction bases with no gene match: 7. CDR1 and CDR2 from the germline V gene are SEHNR and FQNEAQ (reference sequence). The CDR3 is 15 amino acids. The CDR3 loop is CASSFGQGQGEKLFF. CDR3 DNA: TGTGCCAGCAGCTTCGGACAGGGTCAAGGTGAAAAACTGTTTTTT.

V and J are TRBV5-8 and TRBJ2-5; 7 bases fit TRBD1. Trimming removed 4 bases from V and 5 bases from J; junction bases left unmatched: 14. Germline V gene sequence: CDR1 SGHTS, CDR2 YDEGEE. This CDR3 is built from 16 residues. The CDR3 DNA is TGTGCCAGCAGCACCAGACAGGGAATGATGGGGGAGACCCAGTACTTC. This encodes CASSTRQGMMGETQYF.

V and J are TRBV5-5 and TRBJ1-6; 8 bases are a match to TRBD1. CDR1 and CDR2 from the germline V gene are SGHKS and YYEKEE (reference sequence). The trim removed 2 bases at V and 4 bases at J, leaving 5 bases unmatched. The CDR3 length is 16 residues. The CDR3 protein is CASSFMDRAYNSPLHF. CDR3 nucleotides: TGTGCCAGCAGCTTTATGGACAGGGCGTATAATTCACCCCTCCACTTT.

This chain uses TRBV3-1 (or the pseudogene TRBV3-2) with TRBJ2-1; TRBD2 aligns across 11 bases. Germline lookup yields CDR1 LGHDT and CDR2 YNNKEL (reference sequence). Trimming at V came to 3 bases and at J to 3 bases, leaving 10 bases not matched to a gene. The length of the CDR3 is 18 residues. CDR3: CASSQESSTSGGYNEQFF. DNA for the CDR3: TGTGCCAGCAGCCAGGAATCCTCTACTAGCGGGGGCTACAATGAGCAGTTCTTC.

The gene calls are TRBV19 and TRBJ2-2; tentatively, D is TRBD1 (5 bases). V lost 4 bases and J lost 1, with 13 bases in between. Germline V CDR1 and CDR2: LNHDA, SQIVND (reference sequence). This CDR3 has 16 residues. This CDR3 is CASSTTDFENTGELFF. The CDR3 nucleotides are TGTGCCAGTAGTACGACAGATTTCGAGAACACCGGGGAGCTGTTTTTT.

This chain uses TRBV9 with TRBJ2-2; D gene unclear. Germline CDR1 and CDR2: SGDLS and YYNGEE. The CDR3 spans 12 residues. The germline V and J ends were trimmed by 4 bases and 3 bases, with 4 bases remaining between them. Written as DNA, the CDR3 is TGTGCCAGCAGCCGAGACACCGGGGAGCTGTTTTTT. As protein: CASSRDTGELFF.